The 7 T cell receptor beta chains given below trace back to one sample, sequenced in a study of shared clonotypes between healthy human individuals (dated by TCRdb to the early 2020s). The method was the immunoSEQ multiplex PCR assay. This immuneACCESS table, as held by TCRdb, lists in-frame sequences with V and J called but not all clones. Of the missing ones, under half trace to an unresolved V gene in checked studies; the others have no known cause. The sample records about 2 million clones, 90% to 95% of which are singletons. The top ten clonotypes cover 0.1% to 0.15% of the sample. The sample consisted of naive CD4+ T cells sorted from blood. The sample's cell subset or site label, in plain terms: CD45RA+ positively selected. The receptors derive from a man in his late teens or twenties in good health.

The chain recombines TRBV18 with TRBJ2-4; TRBD2 might be the D (5 bases). The germline V gene has CDR1 KGHSH and CDR2 LQKENI. The CDR3 contains 12 residues. V dropped 2 bases and J dropped 11 bases, with 10 bases sitting between them. The CDR3 nucleotides are TGTGCCAGCTCACCAACCTACGGGGTTCAGTACTTC. This gives the protein CASSPTYGVQYF.

The V and J genes are TRBV7-8 and TRBJ2-7; D not certain. The V gene lost 1 base and the J gene lost 3 bases, with 13 bases spanning the gap. The CDR3 contains 15 residues. CDR1 and CDR2 (germline): SGHVS, FQNEAQ. CDR3 region: CASSLVRVGYYEQYF. The CDR3 DNA reads TGTGCCAGCAGCTTAGTAAGGGTGGGTTACTACGAGCAGTACTTC.

For this clone: Distinct nucleotide sequences in the sample also encode this CDR3. The chain uses TRBV5-1 and TRBJ1-1, with TRBD1 identical over 9 bases. The CDR3 totals 15 residues. The ends lost 4 bases at V and 0 bases at J; junction bases unmatched: 4. CDR1 SGHRS and CDR2 YFSETQ come from the germline V gene. The CDR3 sequence is CASSLQGALNTEAFF. The CDR3 DNA reads as TGCGCCAGCAGCCTACAGGGGGCCCTGAACACTGAAGCTTTCTTT.

The chain recombines TRBV9 with TRBJ2-1, with 9 positions matching TRBD2. Germline V gives CDR1 SGDLS, CDR2 YYNGEE. The CDR3 has 18 residues. With 0 bases clipped from V and 0 bases from J, the junction kept 7 bases outside the gene matches. Here the CDR3 DNA reads TGTGCCAGCAGCGTAGATCCTAGCGGGACCAGCTCCTACAATGAGCAGTTCTTC. This gives the protein CASSVDPSGTSSYNEQFF.

This clone was observed at least ten times. The same CDR3 is also encoded by other DNA sequences in this sample. This chain links TRBV20-1 with TRBJ1-4; D remains ambiguous. CDR1 and CDR2 from the germline V gene are DFQATT and SNEGSKA (reference sequence). The CDR3 consists of 10 residues. Trimming pared 6 bases from V and 8 bases from J, leaving 7 bases between. CDR3 region: CSAPREKLFF. DNA for the CDR3: TGCAGTGCCCCAAGGGAAAAACTGTTTTTT.

The DNA of the CDR3 is TGTGCCTGGAAATTTGGGTCCTCAACTAATGAAAAACTGTTTTTT. This codes for CAWKFGSSTNEKLFF. V gene TRBV30 combines with J gene TRBJ1-4; no clear D gene. Germline CDR1 reads GTSNPN; CDR2 reads SVGIG (reference sequence). Trimming pared 4 bases from V and 0 bases from J, leaving 12 bases between. The CDR3 consists of 15 residues.

This clone was picked up one time. This specimen includes other DNA sequences encoding the same CDR3. The chain is built from TRBV7-8 and TRBJ1-6; 9 bases line up with TRBD1. V gave up 4 bases and J gave up 10 bases; unmatched junction bases: 2. Germline CDR1 reads SGHVS; CDR2 reads FQNEAQ. The CDR3 is made up of 13 amino acids. CDR3 protein: CASSWDRDSPLHF. CDR3 bases: TGTGCCAGCAGCTGGGACAGGGACTCACCCCTCCACTTT. The variable domain in full, with the rest retrieved from reference TRBV7-8 and TRBJ1-6, is GAGVSQSPRYKVAKRGQDVALRCDPISGHVSLFWYQQALGQGPEFLTYFQNEAQLDKSGLPSDRFFAERPEGSVSTLKIQRTQQEDSAVYLCASSWDRDSPLHFGNGTRLTVT.